These 13 T cell receptor beta chains were all obtained from the same sample, sequenced in a study of T cells in Graves' hyperthyroidism and ophthalmopathy. Amplified TCR beta CDR3 regions derived from RNA transcripts. HTBI primers drove first-round RT-PCR of the TCR CDR3. TCRdb re-derived calls from the multiplex PCR reads in MiXCR, one entry per CDR3 protein. In the table there are hundreds of thousands of distinct CDR3 sequences, just under 45% of which are singletons. The material sequenced was peripheral blood or thyroid tissue (not recorded which). Source of these receptors: an adult man with Graves' disease, either hyperthyroidism or ophthalmopathy (not recorded which).

V is TRBV19 and J is TRBJ1-5, with 7 positions matching TRBD1. This CDR3 has 14 amino acids. Trimming cost V 6 bases and J 3 bases; bases outside gene matches: 5. From germline, CDR1 is LNHDA and CDR2 SQIVND (reference sequence). CDR3 region: CASSQTGVNQPQHF. The CDR3 region has the DNA TGTGCCAGTAGCCAAACAGGGGTCAATCAGCCCCAGCATTTT.

This chain joins TRBV2 and TRBJ1-5, with a weak D call TRBD1 (6 bases). Germline V lookup: CDR1 SNHLY, CDR2 FYNNEI. Trimming stripped 8 bases from V and 0 bases from J, with 20 bases between. The length of the CDR3 is 17 residues. Written as DNA, the CDR3 is TGTGCCAGCCAACTCGACAGGTTGGTATATAGCAATCAGCCCCAGCATTTT. Translating gives CASQLDRLVYSNQPQHF.

This clonotype turned up a few times. The chain recombines TRBV19 with TRBJ2-6; 10 nucleotides align to TRBD1. Looked up from germline, CDR1 is LNHDA and CDR2 is SQIVND (reference sequence). This CDR3 has 17 residues. V lost 4 bases, J lost 3 bases, and 6 bases stayed unmatched. The CDR3 loop is CASSTRQGAVGANVLTF. The CDR3 nucleotides read TGTGCCAGTAGTACAAGACAGGGGGCGGTTGGGGCCAACGTCCTGACTTTC.

CDR3 amino acids: CSAILAVTGELFF. The CDR3 coding sequence is TGCAGTGCTATACTAGCGGTAACCGGGGAGCTGTTTTTT. This chain uses TRBV20-1 with TRBJ2-2, with 8 bases lining up with TRBD2. V gave up 4 bases and J gave up 5 bases; unmatched junction bases: 3. CDR1 DFQATT and CDR2 SNEGSKA come from the germline V gene (reference sequence). CDR3 length equals 13 residues.

V is TRBV2 and J is TRBJ1-1, with 7 bases that match TRBD1. Germline V lookup: CDR1 SNHLY, CDR2 FYNNEI. CDR3 length: 13 amino acids. The V segment lost 7 bases and the J segment 4 bases; nucleotides outside the gene matches: 6. The CDR3 DNA sequence: TGTGCCAGCAATCCCGGGACAGTCACTGAAGCTTTCTTT. Translating it yields CASNPGTVTEAFF.

In DNA, the CDR3 is TGTGCCAGCAGTCGCGTAGCGGGCAGCATCGAAAGGACCCAGTACTTC. Amino acid sequence: CASSRVAGSIERTQYF. The chain joins TRBV2 to TRBJ2-5, with 7 nucleotides matching TRBD2. CDR3 length equals 16 residues. CDR1 is SNHLY and CDR2 is FYNNEI in the germline V gene. The V gene end was trimmed by 5 bases and the J gene end by 7 bases; junction bases not matched to a gene: 16. The full variable domain, with the rest looked up from reference TRBV2 and TRBJ2-5, is EPEVTQTPSHQVTQMGQEVILRCVPISNHLYFYWYRQILGQKVEFLVSFYNNEISEKSEIFDDQFSVERPDGSNFTLKIRSTKLEDSAMYFCASSRVAGSIERTQYFGPGTRLLVL.

The chain is built from TRBV5-5 and TRBJ1-1; 9 bases agree with TRBD1. Germline V CDR1 and CDR2: SGHKS, YYEKEE (reference sequence). The CDR3 is 15 residues long. J gave up 5 bases and V 2 bases, and 7 bases lay outside the gene matches. The CDR3 DNA is TGTGCCAGCAGCTTAGGTGGGACAGGGAGGACTGAAGCTTTCTTT. Encoded protein: CASSLGGTGRTEAFF. The complete variable domain, with remaining parts taken from reference TRBV5-5 and TRBJ1-1, reads DAGVTQSPTHLIKTRGQQVTLRCSPISGHKSVSWYQQVLGQGPQFIFQYYEKEERGRGNFPDRFSARQFPNYSSELNVNALLLGDSALYLCASSLGGTGRTEAFFGQGTRLTVV.

This clonotype occurred many times. The chain recombines TRBV10-3 with TRBJ2-6, with D perhaps given as TRBD1 or TRBD2 (6 bases each). Trimming shortened V by 3 bases and J by 2 bases, and 8 bases separated the two germline ends. The CDR3 extends over 15 amino acids. Germline V gene lookup returns CDR1 ENHRY and CDR2 SYGVKD. The DNA for the CDR3 is TGTGCCATCAGTGAAGGGGGGACTGGGGCCAACGTCCTGACTTTC. It is translated as CAISEGGTGANVLTF.

This clonotype came up once. The chain recombines TRBV2 with TRBJ1-2; D unresolved. Germline V gene data show CDR1 as SNHLY and CDR2 as FYNNEI. This CDR3 region has 15 residues. Trimming shortened V by 5 bases and J by 6 bases, and 19 bases separated the two germline ends. CDR3 loop: CASSSHGAVVDGYTF. CDR3 nucleotide sequence: TGTGCCAGCAGTTCTCATGGCGCTGTAGTCGATGGCTACACCTTC. The full variable domain, with the rest looked up from reference TRBV2 and TRBJ1-2, is EPEVTQTPSHQVTQMGQEVILRCVPISNHLYFYWYRQILGQKVEFLVSFYNNEISEKSEIFDDQFSVERPDGSNFTLKIRSTKLEDSAMYFCASSSHGAVVDGYTFGSGTRLTVV.

Turning to this clonotype: At one of its ends the junction is not consistent with the germline gene, which may arise from a read error. The genes are TRBV15 and TRBJ1-3; D unresolved. From germline, CDR1 is LNHNV and CDR2 YYDKDF (reference sequence). The CDR3 is made up of 10 amino acids. The CDR3 DNA follows: TGTGCCACCAGCAGAGATTGGACCGATTTT. Its translation is CATSRDWTDF.

This clonotype was seen many times. The CDR3 protein is CATSSEGGGWGTEAFF. CDR3 coding DNA: TGTGCCACCAGCTCCGAGGGAGGGGGCTGGGGCACTGAAGCTTTCTTT. The chain couples TRBV15 to TRBJ1-1, with 7 positions matching TRBD1. Germline assignment: CDR1 LNHNV and CDR2 YYDKDF (reference sequence). The CDR3 is 16 amino acids. The J segment lost 4 bases and the V segment lost 5 bases, leaving 13 bases of the junction unmatched.

This clonotype was recorded at least ten times. The V and J genes are TRBV2 and TRBJ1-1; D is ambiguous. Germline CDR1 is SNHLY and CDR2 is FYNNEI. V shed 2 bases and J shed 9 bases, with 10 bases lying between them. This CDR3 comprises 12 residues. CDR3 bases: TGTGCCAGCAGTGAAAGTGCTGTGAAAGCTTTCTTT. Its protein product is CASSESAVKAFF.

In its sample, this clonotype was seen many times. The chain has TRBV25-1 and TRBJ1-2, with D hard to call. The CDR3 runs 16 residues. Trimming stripped 1 base from V and 8 bases from J, with 20 bases between. Germline V lookup: CDR1 MGHDK, CDR2 SYGVNS. The chain's CDR3 is CASSELFNPGIGGYTF. CDR3 bases: TGTGCCAGCAGTGAATTATTTAATCCTGGGATAGGGGGCTACACCTTC.